These T cell receptor beta chains were read from a single sample in a study of T cell changes during pregnancy in multiple sclerosis. Measured with immunoSEQ multiplex PCR; TCRdb has only the in-frame clones, and not every one. The profile shows under 70,000 clones, under 95% of them singletons. The material was CD4+ T cells from peripheral blood mononuclear cells, obtained after pregnancy. Receptors were obtained from a female donor in good health, enrolled as a control in a pregnancy study. Each CDR3 is given with its conserved first and last residue. A D gene is named only where the DNA matches it firmly. Clone size appears in some rows only: once, few, many, or a class for an expanded clone.

J gene: TRBJ2-5; V gene: TRBV19; D gene: TRBD1; clone size: once; CDR3 DNA: TGTGCCAGCGGTGGGACAGGGTATTGGTCAGAGACCCAGTACTTC; CDR3 protein: CASGGTGYWSETQYF
J gene: TRBJ1-5; V gene: TRBV7-2; D gene: TRBD1; clone size: .; CDR3 DNA: TGTGCCAGCAGCCCCGGACAGGGGAGTTATCAGCCCCAGCATTTT; CDR3 protein: CASSPGQGSYQPQHF
J gene: TRBJ1-2; V gene: TRBV25-1; D gene: .; clone size: .; CDR3 DNA: TGTGCCAGCAGTGAGGGCCTCACAAAGAGAGGCTACACCTTC; CDR3 protein: CASSEGLTKRGYTF
J gene: TRBJ2-2; V gene: TRBV19; D gene: TRBD1; clone size: .; CDR3 DNA: TGTGCCAGTAGTACGCAGGGGGACACCGGGGAGCTGTTTTTT; CDR3 protein: CASSTQGDTGELFF
J gene: TRBJ2-2; V gene: TRBV7-7; D gene: .; clone size: .; CDR3 DNA: TGTGCTAGCAGCACGGACAGATACACCGGGGAGCTGTTTTTT; CDR3 protein: CASSTDRYTGELFF
J gene: TRBJ1-2; V gene: TRBV7-2; D gene: TRBD1; clone size: .; CDR3 DNA: TGTGCCAGCAGCCCGCAACAGGGGAGCTATGGCTACACCTTC; CDR3 protein: CASSPQQGSYGYTF
J gene: TRBJ2-4; V gene: TRBV6-5; D gene: .; clone size: .; CDR3 DNA: TGTGCCACCACACAGGGAAACATTCAGTACTTC; CDR3 protein: CATTQGNIQYF
J gene: TRBJ1-1; V gene: TRBV6-1; D gene: .; clone size: .; CDR3 DNA: TGTGCCAGCAGTGTGGTCGGCACTGAAGCTTTCTTT; CDR3 protein: CASSVVGTEAFF
J gene: TRBJ2-7; V gene: TRBV6-1; D gene: .; clone size: .; CDR3 DNA: TGTGCCAGCAGTGAAAGGAGAGGGACTCACTCCTACGAGCAGTACTTC; CDR3 protein: CASSERRGTHSYEQYF
J gene: TRBJ1-3; V gene: TRBV9; D gene: TRBD1; clone size: .; CDR3 DNA: TGTGCCAGCAGCGTATCTATTGGACAGGGAATTTACAACACCATATATTTT; CDR3 protein: CASSVSIGQGIYNTIYF
J gene: TRBJ2-1; V gene: TRBV7-8; D gene: .; clone size: few; CDR3 DNA: TGTGCCAGCAGCTTAGAGTCAGGTCCGCATGAGCAGTTCTTC; CDR3 protein: CASSLESGPHEQFF
J gene: TRBJ2-5; V gene: TRBV10-3; D gene: TRBD2; clone size: once; CDR3 DNA: TGTGCCATCAGAGTAGCGGGGGGACAGACCCAGTACTTC; CDR3 protein: CAIRVAGGQTQYF
J gene: TRBJ1-5; V gene: TRBV12-5; D gene: TRBD1; clone size: .; CDR3 DNA: TGTGCTAGTGGTTCGTCCGGGACAGGTATTAGTCCCCAGCATTTT; CDR3 protein: CASGSSGTGISPQHF
J gene: TRBJ2-1; V gene: TRBV7-2; D gene: TRBD2; clone size: .; CDR3 DNA: TGTGCCAGCAGCTCCAGACTAGCGGGGAGTTTTATGGCCTACAATGAGCAGTTCTTC; CDR3 protein: CASSSRLAGSFMAYNEQFF
J gene: TRBJ2-1; V gene: TRBV10-1; D gene: .; clone size: .; CDR3 DNA: TGCGCCATCCTAAACCAGGGCTCCTACAATGAGCAGTTCTTC; CDR3 protein: CAILNQGSYNEQFF
J gene: TRBJ1-1; V gene: TRBV5-5; D gene: .; clone size: .; CDR3 DNA: TGTGCCAGCAGCCCGACTTCCAGCACTGAAGCTTTCTTT; CDR3 protein: CASSPTSSTEAFF
J gene: TRBJ1-2; V gene: TRBV19; D gene: .; clone size: .; CDR3 DNA: TGTGCCAGTAGTTTGAGGGCTAGCTATGGCTACACCTTC; CDR3 protein: CASSLRASYGYTF
J gene: TRBJ1-4; V gene: TRBV7-9; D gene: .; clone size: .; CDR3 DNA: TGTGCCAGCAGCTTACCCCCCCAGGGGTTTAATGAAAAACTGTTTTTT; CDR3 protein: CASSLPPQGFNEKLFF
J gene: TRBJ2-5; V gene: TRBV7-6; D gene: TRBD2; clone size: .; CDR3 DNA: TGTGCCAGCAGCTTAGCCTCTAGCGGGGGGGAAGAGACCCAGTACTTC; CDR3 protein: CASSLASSGGEETQYF
J gene: TRBJ2-5; V gene: TRBV5-4; D gene: .; clone size: once; CDR3 DNA: TGTGCCAGCAGCTCCGGACAGCAAGAGACCCAGTACTTC; CDR3 protein: CASSSGQQETQYF
J gene: TRBJ1-2; V gene: TRBV19; D gene: .; clone size: .; CDR3 DNA: TGTGCCAGTATCCAAACCGCAGGGCCCTATGGCTACACCTTC; CDR3 protein: CASIQTAGPYGYTF
J gene: TRBJ2-2; V gene: TRBV11-3; D gene: TRBD2; clone size: .; CDR3 DNA: TGTGCCAGCAGAGGAGGACTAGGAGCGAACACCGGGGAGCTGTTTTTT; CDR3 protein: CASRGGLGANTGELFF
J gene: TRBJ1-5; V gene: TRBV2; D gene: TRBD1; clone size: .; CDR3 DNA: TGTGCCAGCAAGTCGAGGGGGCTCAATCAGCCCCAGCATTTT; CDR3 protein: CASKSRGLNQPQHF
J gene: TRBJ2-1; V gene: TRBV4-1; D gene: TRBD2; clone size: .; CDR3 DNA: TGCGCCAGCAGCCAAGATGGGACTAGCGGGTCCTACAATGAGCAGTTCTTC; CDR3 protein: CASSQDGTSGSYNEQFF
J gene: TRBJ2-7; V gene: TRBV18; D gene: TRBD1; clone size: .; CDR3 DNA: TGTGCCAGCTCACCACCGGCAGGGGGTGCCTACGAGCAGTACTTC; CDR3 protein: CASSPPAGGAYEQYF
J gene: TRBJ2-2; V gene: TRBV27; D gene: TRBD2; clone size: few; CDR3 DNA: TGTGCCAGCAGTTCCCCCCTAGCGGGGGGCACCCGGGAGCTGTTTTTT; CDR3 protein: CASSSPLAGGTRELFF
J gene: TRBJ2-2; V gene: TRBV2; D gene: TRBD1; clone size: .; CDR3 DNA: TGTGCCAGCAGTGCGAGGGGGCCGAACACCGGGGAGCTGTTTTTT; CDR3 protein: CASSARGPNTGELFF
J gene: TRBJ2-5; V gene: TRBV5-6; D gene: .; clone size: .; CDR3 DNA: TGTGCCAGCAGCCCGTTGGGGGGGCGGTTTTTCCAAGAGACCCAGTACTTC; CDR3 protein: CASSPLGGRFFQETQYF
J gene: TRBJ1-3; V gene: TRBV30; D gene: TRBD1; clone size: .; CDR3 DNA: TGTGCCTGGAGGGGGACAGGGGGTAAAAACACCATATATTTT; CDR3 protein: CAWRGTGGKNTIYF
J gene: TRBJ2-7; V gene: TRBV19; D gene: .; clone size: .; CDR3 DNA: TGTGCCAGTAGTATAGGGTGGGACAAGTCCTACGAGCAGTACTTC; CDR3 protein: CASSIGWDKSYEQYF
J gene: TRBJ2-2; V gene: TRBV12-5; D gene: .; clone size: .; CDR3 DNA: TGTGCTAGTGGTTCAGGGCAGAGTAACACCGGGGAGCTGTTTTTT; CDR3 protein: CASGSGQSNTGELFF
J gene: TRBJ1-1; V gene: TRBV19; D gene: .; clone size: .; CDR3 DNA: TGTGCCAGTCTAGGAGGGGCCTCGGGGACTGAAGCTTTCTTT; CDR3 protein: CASLGGASGTEAFF
J gene: TRBJ2-5; V gene: TRBV4-3; D gene: TRBD2; clone size: .; CDR3 DNA: TGCGCCAGCAGCCATAGGACTAGCGGGGAAGAGACCCAGTACTTC; CDR3 protein: CASSHRTSGEETQYF
J gene: TRBJ1-1; V gene: TRBV18; D gene: .; clone size: .; CDR3 DNA: TGTGCCAGCTCACAGAGAACCGATCCGAACACTGAAGCTTTCTTT; CDR3 protein: CASSQRTDPNTEAFF
J gene: TRBJ1-5; V gene: TRBV2; D gene: TRBD1; clone size: .; CDR3 DNA: TGTGCCAGCAGATCCGGCCGGGACAGTATAGCAAATCAGCCCCAGCATTTT; CDR3 protein: CASRSGRDSIANQPQHF
J gene: TRBJ2-3; V gene: TRBV6-1; D gene: TRBD2; clone size: .; CDR3 DNA: TGTGCCAGCAGTGAAGGACTAGCCCGCCGGTCTGCGCAGTATTTT; CDR3 protein: CASSEGLARRSAQYF
J gene: TRBJ2-1; V gene: TRBV4-2; D gene: .; clone size: .; CDR3 DNA: TGTGCCAGCAGCTCAACTTGGCGGGGAGATAATGAGCAGTTCTTC; CDR3 protein: CASSSTWRGDNEQFF
J gene: TRBJ1-1; V gene: TRBV5-6; D gene: TRBD1; clone size: few; CDR3 DNA: TGTGCCAGCAGCCGGGACAGGGTTTCCACTGAAGCTTTCTTT; CDR3 protein: CASSRDRVSTEAFF
J gene: TRBJ2-5; V gene: TRBV7-6; D gene: TRBD2; clone size: .; CDR3 DNA: TGTGCCAGCAGCTTAGCGACAGCGGGGGGACTGCAGTCTCAAGAGACCCAGTACTTC; CDR3 protein: CASSLATAGGLQSQETQYF
J gene: TRBJ1-1; V gene: TRBV18; D gene: .; clone size: .; CDR3 DNA: TGTGCCAGCTCACCGCGACAGGCCACAGGTTCGACGAACACTGAAGCTTTCTTT; CDR3 protein: CASSPRQATGSTNTEAFF
J gene: TRBJ1-4; V gene: TRBV9; D gene: .; clone size: once; CDR3 DNA: TGTGCCAGCAGCGCCCCGAAACAGGGTATGGAGGAAAAACTGTTTTTT; CDR3 protein: CASSAPKQGMEEKLFF
J gene: TRBJ2-3; V gene: TRBV5-4; D gene: TRBD2; clone size: .; CDR3 DNA: TGTGCCAGCAGCTTAGGGTTGGTAGCGGGGGGTGCAGATACGCAGTATTTT; CDR3 protein: CASSLGLVAGGADTQYF
J gene: TRBJ1-2; V gene: TRBV6-6; D gene: .; clone size: .; CDR3 DNA: TGTGCCAGCAGTTACTCAGAGGGCGGCTCCAGCTACACCTTC; CDR3 protein: CASSYSEGGSSYTF
J gene: TRBJ1-6; V gene: TRBV5-4; D gene: TRBD1; clone size: once; CDR3 DNA: TGTGCCAGCAGCTTGGAAGGGACAGGGTATAGGCCTAACTCACCCCTCCACTTT; CDR3 protein: CASSLEGTGYRPNSPLHF
J gene: TRBJ2-5; V gene: TRBV5-6; D gene: TRBD2; clone size: .; CDR3 DNA: TGTGCCAGCAGCAGCCCCGGGGGGGCCGTAGTAGAGACCCAGTACTTC; CDR3 protein: CASSSPGGAVVETQYF
J gene: TRBJ1-4; V gene: TRBV19; D gene: TRBD1; clone size: .; CDR3 DNA: TGTGCCAGTAGGCGCACCTATTCTCTACAGGGGCGGAATAATGAAAAACTGTTTTTT; CDR3 protein: CASRRTYSLQGRNNEKLFF
J gene: TRBJ1-1; V gene: TRBV11-1; D gene: .; clone size: .; CDR3 DNA: TGTGCCAGCAGCCCTTCGACAGCGAACACTGAAGCTTTCTTT; CDR3 protein: CASSPSTANTEAFF